This entry lists 10 T cell receptor beta chains sequenced from one sample in a study of response to subunit inactivated influenza vaccine. TCRdb reprocessed the RT-PCR reads with MiXCR, giving one entry per CDR3 protein. Of about 190,000 distinct CDR3 sequences in the sample, under 15% were seen once. This specimen consisted of CD8+ T cells sorted from PBMCs, obtained less than 6 days after vaccination. The receptors were gathered from a man in his fifties who received an inactivated influenza vaccine.

This sequence joins TRBV12-3 or TRBV12-4 and TRBJ2-2; 11 bases fit TRBD2. The CDR3 is 16 residues long. J was trimmed by 7 bases and V by 6 bases; bases with no gene match: 10. CDR3 loop: CASSSTLAGGDGELFF. CDR3 bases: TGTGCCAGCAGCTCCACGCTAGCGGGGGGAGACGGGGAGCTGTTTTTT.

This clonotype is labeled as medium-sized. As DNA, the CDR3 is TGCAGCGTTGAGCTGAATAGAAGTGGCTACGAGCAGTACTTC. Its translation is CSVELNRSGYEQYF. This chain uses TRBV29-1 with TRBJ2-7; no reliable D call. Germline CDR1 and CDR2: SQVTM and ANQGSEA. The length of the CDR3 is 14 residues. Trimming pared 3 bases from V and 3 bases from J, leaving 15 bases between.

The chain employs TRBV7-9 and TRBJ1-1; D remains ambiguous. Trimming pared 2 bases from V and 7 bases from J, leaving 11 bases between. Germline lookup yields CDR1 SEHNR and CDR2 FQNEAQ (reference sequence). CDR3 size: 13 residues. The CDR3 is CASSLREGYEAFF. CDR3 coding DNA: TGTGCCAGCAGCTTACGAGAGGGATATGAAGCTTTCTTT.

This rearrangement joins TRBV11-1 to TRBJ2-1; 8 bases agree with TRBD2. J lost 0 bases, V lost 1 base, and 8 bases had no gene match. The CDR3 is 18 amino acids. The germline V gene has CDR1 SGHAT and CDR2 FQDESV (reference sequence). The CDR3 DNA follows: TGTGCCAGCAGCTTAGTCCACTTTGCGGGGGGCTCCTACAATGAGCAGTTCTTC. Translation: CASSLVHFAGGSYNEQFF. The entire variable domain, with the rest obtained from reference TRBV11-1 and TRBJ2-1, is as follows: EAEVAQSPRYKITEKSQAVAFWCDPISGHATLYWYRQILGQGPELLVQFQDESVVDDSQLPKDRFSAERLKGVDSTLKIQPAELGDSAMYLCASSLVHFAGGSYNEQFFGPGTRLTVL.

This clonotype was recorded a few times. J is TRBJ1-1 and V is TRBV27, with 8 nucleotides matching TRBD1. Germline-derived CDR1 and CDR2 are MNHEY and SMNVEV (reference sequence). The CDR3 length is 14 residues. The V segment lost 3 bases and the J segment 3 bases; nucleotides outside the gene matches: 3. This CDR3 reads CASSLTGAYTEAFF. The CDR3 bases are TGTGCCAGCAGTTTGACAGGGGCCTACACTGAAGCTTTCTTT.

This clonotype has just a few counts. The chain employs TRBV10-3 and TRBJ2-7, with TRBD1 as a possible D gene (6 bases). The germline V gene has CDR1 ENHRY and CDR2 SYGVKD. CDR3 length equals 16 residues. Trimming cost V 1 base and J 2 bases, with 15 bases left between them. CDR3: CAISEFGTKSPYEQYF. The CDR3 nucleotides are TGTGCCATCAGTGAGTTTGGGACAAAGTCCCCCTACGAGCAGTACTTC.

This clonotype was counted at least ten times. The rearrangement joins TRBV9 to TRBJ1-3; D call uncertain. Germline assignment: CDR1 SGDLS and CDR2 YYNGEE. V was cut by 0 bases and J by 1 base, with 8 bases left in between. This CDR3 is 15 amino acids long. CDR3 in amino acids: CASSVDSGSGNTIYF. The CDR3, as DNA: TGTGCCAGCAGCGTAGACTCGGGATCTGGAAACACCATATATTTT.

This sequence joins TRBV27 and TRBJ2-2; no clear D gene. Trimming removed 5 bases from V and 6 bases from J, with 10 bases in between. The CDR3 is 13 amino acids. Germline V CDR1 and CDR2: MNHEY, SMNVEV (reference sequence). This CDR3 is CASSETRAGELFF. The CDR3 DNA follows: TGTGCCAGCAGTGAGACCCGGGCCGGGGAGCTGTTTTTT.

The genes are TRBV7-9 and TRBJ2-1; D remains ambiguous. Germline CDR1 reads SEHNR; CDR2 reads FQNEAQ (reference sequence). CDR3 length: 12 amino acids. Trimming cost V 7 bases and J 3 bases, with 7 bases left between them. In nucleotides, the CDR3 is TGTGCCAGCACCTTCGTCTACAATGAGCAGTTCTTC. Amino acids: CASTFVYNEQFF.

The V call is TRBV6-2 or TRBV6-3, the J call TRBJ2-1, with D unresolved. The germline V gene encodes CDR1 MNHEY and CDR2 SVGEGT. Trimming stripped 8 bases from V and 0 bases from J, with 8 bases between. The CDR3 totals 13 residues. CDR3 region: CASGLYSYNEQFF. As DNA, the CDR3 is TGTGCCAGCGGCCTTTACTCCTACAATGAGCAGTTCTTC.